This record looks at one T cell receptor (beta chain) sequence and its context. These data come from a study of blood T cell repertoires in COVID-19. As for the study in general: Whether acute or convalescent, the COVID-19 samples came from the United States, Italy and Spain. Nucleic acid was either cDNA or gDNA, and it came from T cells, B-cell-depleted T cells, or PBMCs.

Method: immunoSEQ multiplex PCR; TCRdb's copy keeps in-frame clones and lacks some. The repertoire has about 220,000 clones, around 85% of them found once; the top ten carry more than 2%. Between the trimmed V and J ends, which lost 0 bases and 9 bases, there was a span of 12 bases. The CDR3 covers 15 residues. Germline V lookup: CDR1 MGHDK, CDR2 SYGVNS. This receptor was identified in a woman in her 70s with COVID-19, enrolled during active disease. The rearrangement uses TRBV25-1 and TRBJ1-6; possibly TRBD1 for D (5 bases). Specimen: peripheral blood. The CDR3 bases are TGTGCCAGCAGTGAATATACAGGAACGGGTTCACCCCTCCACTTT. This sequence encodes CASSEYTGTGSPLHF.